This TCR beta chain was documented in a study of regulatory T cells in long-lasting Graves disease. In its sample, this clonotype was seen many times. No antigen is known for it. Study-wide points: Possibly, accuracy suffered from the small sample size. Comparison showed that persistent patients shared more public clonotypes (about 2,600) than new patients (about 970).

The germline V gene encodes CDR1 MNHGY and CDR2 SVAAGI. CDR3 length equals 16 residues. The ends lost 4 bases at V and 5 bases at J; junction bases unmatched: 6. As to time point: newly diagnosed GD, antithyroid drugs for less than 3 months. The authors made the TCR library using RNA they extracted from PBMCs. Through Arm-PCR of CDR3 regions and iRepertoire HTBI primers, TCR beta libraries were built. TCRdb reprocessed the multiplex PCR reads with MiXCR, giving one entry per CDR3 protein. The table lists about 500,000 distinct CDR3 sequences, 12% of them singletons. The same data also contributed to another study, on T cells in Graves' hyperthyroidism and ophthalmopathy. That source adds: For the diagnoses, clinical symptoms, serum thyroxine and TRAb, thyroid ultrasound and orbital computed tomography were used.

The source material was peripheral blood mononuclear cells (PBMCs), sampled at new diagnosis, from a patient treated with antithyroid drugs. This chain joins TRBV6-9 and TRBJ2-5; 14 bases align to TRBD2. The receptor was derived from a woman under 40 with Graves disease. The CDR3 DNA reads TGTGCCAGCAGTTTTGGACTAGCGGGAGGACGGGAGACCCAGTACTTC. Translated: CASSFGLAGGRETQYF.